The 26 T cell receptor beta chains below all came from one sample that was sequenced in a study of molecular identifiers for immune sequencing clone quantification. Using its own MiXCR run on the PCR reads, TCRdb lists one record per CDR3 protein. This table holds approximately 550,000 distinct CDR3 sequences, around 23% found once. Sample: naive CD8+ T cells from blood, with Jurkat cell RNA spiked in. The sample's subset: FACS-sorted CD8+CD4-CCR7+CD45RA+ naive T cells. These receptors were obtained from a human donor in good health. Some libraries in this study had Jurkat cell RNA spiked in.

This sequence joins TRBV5-6 and TRBJ2-7, with D perhaps matching TRBD1 (5 bases). The CDR3 spans 15 residues. V was trimmed by 0 bases and J by 3 bases, leaving 13 bases between them. CDR1 is SGHDT, CDR2 YYEEEE, per germline. The CDR3 here is CASSLEAGNRYEQYF. CDR3 DNA: TGTGCCAGCAGCTTGGAGGCAGGGAATCGCTACGAGCAGTACTTC. The full variable domain, completed using reference TRBV5-6 and TRBJ2-7, is DAGVTQSPTHLIKTRGQQVTLRCSPKSGHDTVSWYQQALGQGPQFIFQYYEEEERQRGNFPDRFSGHQFPNYSSELNVNALLLGDSALYLCASSLEAGNRYEQYFGPGTRLTVT.

At least ten counts were recorded for this clonotype. V usage is TRBV30 and J usage is TRBJ1-1, with D hard to call. The CDR3 has 12 residues. CDR1 is GTSNPN, CDR2 SVGIG, per germline (reference sequence). V gave up 1 base and J gave up 4 bases, with 7 bases separating them. In DNA form, the CDR3 reads TGTGCCTGGAGTGAGATTGTCACTGAAGCTTTCTTT. Protein: CAWSEIVTEAFF.

This clonotype was recorded many times. The rearrangement uses TRBV29-1 and TRBJ2-1; D uncertain. Germline CDR1 reads SQVTM; CDR2 reads ANQGSEA. V lost 4 bases and J lost 9, with 10 bases in between. The CDR3 spans 11 residues. The CDR3 sequence is CSVVQVAEQFF. The DNA for the CDR3 is TGCAGCGTTGTGCAGGTAGCTGAGCAGTTCTTC.

Of note for this clonotype: An end of the junction does not agree with germline; a read error may underlie this. The chain is built from TRBV7-2 and TRBJ2-7, with D tentatively TRBD1 or TRBD2 (5 bases each). This CDR3 region has 13 residues. CDR1 and CDR2 (germline): SGHTA, FQGNSA. In nucleotides, the CDR3 is TGTGCCAGCAGTTCCGGGACCCCCTACGAGCGGTACTTC. Translated, it gives CASSSGTPYERYF.

This clonotype has just a few counts. The rearrangement links TRBV12-3 or TRBV12-4 to TRBJ2-7; TRBD1 might be the D (6 bases). Trimming took 2 bases from V and 0 from J, leaving 14 bases between them. The CDR3 runs 16 residues. This CDR3 reads CASSLSLRDNSYEQYF. In DNA, the CDR3 is TGTGCCAGCAGTTTATCGTTACGGGACAACTCCTACGAGCAGTACTTC.

This clonotype was seen ten or more times. The V gene is TRBV7-9, the J gene TRBJ1-5; no firm D call. The CDR3 spans 13 residues. The V gene's germline CDR1 is SEHNR and CDR2 FQNEAQ (reference sequence). V was clipped by 5 bases and J by 8 bases, with 13 bases between them. The CDR3 spells CASSPGVNEPQHF. The CDR3 DNA is TGTGCCAGCAGCCCAGGAGTTAATGAGCCCCAGCATTTT.

This clonotype was detected a few times. This sequence joins TRBV4-1 and TRBJ2-5, with TRBD1 matching over 7 bases. Unmatched junction bases numbered 3, after V lost 3 bases and J lost 2 bases. This CDR3 contains 14 residues. Germline CDR1 and CDR2: MGHRA and YSYEKL. CDR3 in amino acids: CASSQTGQQETQYF. The CDR3 bases are TGCGCCAGCAGCCAGACAGGGCAACAAGAGACCCAGTACTTC.

A few counts support this clonotype. V and J are TRBV6-2 or TRBV6-3 and TRBJ2-7; D might be TRBD2 (7 bases). The germline gives CDR1 MNHEY, CDR2 SVGEGT. This CDR3 spans 14 amino acids. Trimming cost V 6 bases and J 4 bases, with 16 bases left between them. The CDR3 nucleotides are TGTGCCAGCAGCTTCGCGGGGGCACCTTACGAGCAGTACTTC. Protein: CASSFAGAPYEQYF.

This clonotype was observed a few times. The chain is built from TRBV13 and TRBJ2-7; no clear D. Trimming shortened V by 2 bases and J by 6 bases, and 8 bases separated the two germline ends. The germline CDR1 and CDR2 sequences are PRHDT and FYEKMQ (reference sequence). The CDR3 is made up of 12 amino acids. CDR3 bases: TGTGCCAGCAGCTTACGTGGGGTCGAGCAGTACTTC. Translated: CASSLRGVEQYF.

In the case of this clonotype: The junction shows a germline mismatch at one end, possibly a read error. The V and J genes are TRBV28 and TRBJ2-7; perhaps TRBD1 as D (7 bases). The CDR3 spans 14 residues. CDR1 is MDHEN, CDR2 SYDVKM, per germline. The CDR3 sequence is CASGLWQGGYVQYF. Here the CDR3 DNA reads TGTGCCAGCGGCCTTTGGCAGGGGGGTTACGTGCAGTACTTC.

The chain employs TRBV27 and TRBJ2-5; D uncertain. Between the trimmed V and J ends, which lost 3 bases and 4 bases, there was a span of 12 bases. CDR1 and CDR2 from the germline V gene are MNHEY and SMNVEV (reference sequence). The CDR3 covers 14 residues. The CDR3 loop is CASSLVQSGETQYF. The CDR3 DNA reads TGTGCCAGCAGTTTGGTTCAGTCGGGAGAGACCCAGTACTTC.

At least ten counts were recorded for this clonotype. The chain carries TRBV5-1 and TRBJ2-7; tentatively, D is TRBD1 (6 bases). The CDR3 loop spans 13 amino acids. Germline CDR1 SGHRS, CDR2 YFSETQ. V lost 5 bases and J lost 2, with 11 bases in between. In DNA, the CDR3 is TGCGCCAGCAGGGGGGACATACCCTACGAGCAGTACTTC. As protein: CASRGDIPYEQYF.

This clonotype appeared a few times. The gene calls are TRBV12-3 or TRBV12-4 and TRBJ2-7; D is possibly TRBD1 or TRBD2 (6 bases each). This CDR3 comprises 12 residues. V dropped 7 bases and J dropped 0 bases, with 7 bases sitting between them. CDR3 DNA: TGTGCCAGCACGGGGGCCTCCTACGAGCAGTACTTC. Amino acids: CASTGASYEQYF.

This clonotype showed up many times. The chain combines TRBV4-2 with TRBJ2-6; possibly TRBD2 for D (5 bases). The CDR3 spans 17 residues. Trimming pared 5 bases from V and 0 bases from J, leaving 14 bases between. CDR1 and CDR2 from the germline V gene are LGHNA and YNFKEQ. The CDR3: CASSTRLIDSGANVLTF. The CDR3 DNA reads TGTGCCAGCAGCACAAGACTAATAGACTCTGGGGCCAACGTCCTGACTTTC.

This clonotype appeared many times. This chain joins TRBV5-4 and TRBJ2-2; 10 nucleotides match TRBD2. The germline gives CDR1 SGHNT, CDR2 YYREEE (reference sequence). V was clipped by 2 bases and J by 7 bases; unmatched bases: 8. This CDR3 has 16 residues. The CDR3 sequence is CASSLGLAGADGELFF. In nucleotides, the CDR3 is TGTGCCAGCAGCTTAGGGCTAGCGGGAGCCGACGGGGAGCTGTTTTTT.

This clonotype was observed at least ten times. The chain couples TRBV6-6 to TRBJ2-1; D unresolved. This CDR3 region has 13 residues. The germline V gene encodes CDR1 MNHNY and CDR2 SVGAGI (reference sequence). The V end was cut by 6 bases, the J end by 3 bases, with 9 bases between. The CDR3 is CASSQEHYNEQFF. The CDR3 region has the DNA TGTGCCAGCAGCCAGGAGCACTACAATGAGCAGTTCTTC.

This clonotype was seen many times. The chain carries TRBV29-1 and TRBJ1-3, with a tentative D call TRBD1 (6 bases). This CDR3 region has 14 residues. Germline values: CDR1 SQVTM, CDR2 ANQGSEA. V lost 5 bases, J lost 4 bases, and 15 bases lay in between. The CDR3 is CSVTDRNGGNTIYF. DNA for the CDR3: TGCAGCGTTACGGACAGAAACGGGGGAAACACCATATATTTT.

This chain joins TRBV20-1 and TRBJ2-2, with 7 bases lining up with TRBD2. CDR1 is DFQATT and CDR2 is SNEGSKA in the germline V gene (reference sequence). Trimming at V came to 1 base and at J to 4 bases, leaving 6 bases not matched to a gene. This CDR3 is built from 15 residues. The CDR3 region has the DNA TGCAGTGCTAGAGGGGGCGGGAGCGGCACCGGGGAGCTGTTTTTT. This sequence encodes CSARGGGSGTGELFF.

The table lists this clonotype with many counts. The chain carries TRBV2 and TRBJ1-2; 11 bases map to TRBD1. The CDR3 contains 14 residues. Unmatched junction bases numbered 2, after V lost 5 bases and J lost 3 bases. Per the germline V gene, CDR1 is SNHLY and CDR2 is FYNNEI. The CDR3 reads CASSPGQGDYGYTF. The CDR3 DNA sequence: TGTGCCAGCAGTCCGGGACAGGGGGACTATGGCTACACCTTC.

The J gene is TRBJ2-2, the V gene TRBV18; a weak D match, TRBD2 (5 bases). Trimming took 3 bases from V and 2 from J, leaving 10 bases between them. The CDR3 spans 15 residues. The germline V gene encodes CDR1 KGHSH and CDR2 LQKENI. In DNA form, the CDR3 reads TGTGCCAGCTCACCTAGCGCAAAAAACACCGGGGAGCTGTTTTTT. Its translation: CASSPSAKNTGELFF.

J is TRBJ2-1 and V is TRBV7-9; 9 bases align to TRBD2. The CDR3 has 15 amino acids. V was pared by 1 base and J by 8 bases, with 6 bases of the junction left unmatched. The germline gives CDR1 SEHNR, CDR2 FQNEAQ (reference sequence). The DNA of the CDR3 is TGTGCCAGCAGCTTAGAGTTAGCGGGGGAGGATGAGCAGTTCTTC. Its translation: CASSLELAGEDEQFF.

A note on this clonotype: This may be a read error: a much more frequent sequence differs by one nucleotide. This chain links TRBV5-1 with TRBJ1-1, with D unclear. CDR3 length equals 11 residues. CDR1 and CDR2 from the germline V gene are SGHRS and YFSETQ. The CDR3 reads CASSFGRAASF. CDR3 in DNA: TGCGCCAGCAGCTTTGGAAGAGCAGCTTCCTTT.

V is TRBV13 and J is TRBJ2-6; D tentatively reads TRBD1 or TRBD2 (5 bases each). Germline-derived CDR1 and CDR2 are PRHDT and FYEKMQ (reference sequence). This CDR3 has 17 residues. V dropped 1 base and J dropped 4 bases, with 14 bases sitting between them. CDR3 sequence (DNA): TGTGCCAGCAGCTTAGCGGTCGGGGCGGACGGGGCCAACGTCCTGACTTTC. Its translation: CASSLAVGADGANVLTF.

This CDR3 reads CASRENTGANTEAFF. The CDR3 DNA reads TGTGCCAGCAGGGAAAATACAGGGGCGAACACTGAAGCTTTCTTT. The chain links TRBV2 to TRBJ1-1, with 7 bases fitting TRBD1. The CDR3 is 15 amino acids. The germline V gene encodes CDR1 SNHLY and CDR2 FYNNEI. V lost 6 bases, J lost 1 base, and 8 bases stayed unmatched.

The genes are TRBV4-3 and TRBJ1-5; D ambiguous. V was shortened by 1 base and J by 7 bases, with 8 bases between the two germline ends. CDR3 size: 13 residues. Germline V gene data show CDR1 as LGHNA and CDR2 as YSLEER. The CDR3 here is CASSQGQTQPQHF. In nucleotides, the CDR3 is TGCGCCAGCAGCCAAGGGCAGACCCAGCCCCAGCATTTT.

This clonotype was detected a few times. The chain uses TRBV28 and TRBJ1-4; D not certain. Germline CDR1 reads MDHEN; CDR2 reads SYDVKM. V lost 2 bases and J 4 bases, leaving 11 bases between the germline ends. CDR3 length equals 15 residues. The CDR3 sequence is CASSLRQDRNEKLFF. The CDR3 bases are TGTGCCAGCAGTTTAAGGCAGGACCGTAATGAAAAACTGTTTTTT.